These T cell receptor beta chains were read from a single sample in a study of control samples from healthy donors and cancer patients. Generated by immunoSEQ multiplex PCR, the TCRdb table keeps only in-frame clones and is missing some. Here the sample spans 130,000 or so clones, roughly 94% being singletons. Source material: PBMCs. These receptors were obtained from a man in his 60s with colorectal cancer. Each CDR3 is given with its conserved first and last residue. Each record gives: D gene, clone size, J gene, V gene, CDR3 DNA, CDR3 protein. A D gene is named only where the DNA matches it firmly. Clone size is shown for a subset of rows, as once, few, many or a class of expanded clone.

D gene: TRBD1; clone size: NA; J gene: TRBJ1-3; V gene: TRBV27; CDR3 DNA: TGTGCCAGCCAAACGTATACCCTGAGGGGGCGCGGAAACACCATATATTTT; CDR3 protein: CASQTYTLRGRGNTIYF
D gene: NA; clone size: NA; J gene: TRBJ1-6; V gene: TRBV7-2; CDR3 DNA: TGTGCCAGCAGCTGGGCAGGGAATTCACCCCTCCACTTT; CDR3 protein: CASSWAGNSPLHF
D gene: NA; clone size: NA; J gene: TRBJ2-7; V gene: TRBV7-2; CDR3 DNA: TGTGCCAGCAGCTTAGCACAGAGCTACTCCTACGAGCAGTACTTC; CDR3 protein: CASSLAQSYSYEQYF
D gene: NA; clone size: NA; J gene: TRBJ1-2; V gene: TRBV6-6; CDR3 DNA: TGTGCCAGCAGCGATCAGGGGATGGGCTATGGCTACACCTTC; CDR3 protein: CASSDQGMGYGYTF
D gene: NA; clone size: NA; J gene: TRBJ2-1; V gene: TRBV4-1; CDR3 DNA: TGCGCCAGCAGCCAGGAGACTAGCTACAATGAGCAGTTCTTC; CDR3 protein: CASSQETSYNEQFF
D gene: NA; clone size: NA; J gene: TRBJ1-4; V gene: TRBV18; CDR3 DNA: TGTGCCAGCTCACCATCCGAAGCAGGGGCTGAAAAACTGTTTTTT; CDR3 protein: CASSPSEAGAEKLFF
D gene: NA; clone size: few; J gene: TRBJ2-7; V gene: TRBV21-1; CDR3 DNA: TGTGCCAGCAGCAAAGCGTCCCTAAGGGAAACGGGGTACGAGCAGTACTTC; CDR3 protein: CASSKASLRETGYEQYF
D gene: NA; clone size: NA; J gene: TRBJ1-1; V gene: TRBV5-1; CDR3 DNA: TGCGCCAGCAGCCCCGGACAGAACACTGAAGCTTTCTTT; CDR3 protein: CASSPGQNTEAFF
D gene: NA; clone size: NA; J gene: TRBJ1-6; V gene: TRBV6-6; CDR3 DNA: TGTGCCAGCAGTTTCAGGGGTTCCTATAATTCACCCCTCCACTTT; CDR3 protein: CASSFRGSYNSPLHF
D gene: NA; clone size: NA; J gene: TRBJ1-1; V gene: TRBV27; CDR3 DNA: TGTGCCAGCAGTTTGGGGCCGGGACGGACCACTGAAGCTTTCTTT; CDR3 protein: CASSLGPGRTTEAFF
D gene: NA; clone size: NA; J gene: TRBJ1-1; V gene: TRBV6-5; CDR3 DNA: TGTGCCAGCAGGACCGCCCTGAACACTGAAGCTTTCTTT; CDR3 protein: CASRTALNTEAFF
D gene: NA; clone size: NA; J gene: TRBJ1-3; V gene: TRBV2; CDR3 DNA: TGTGCCAGCAGGAGGTCGGTGGGGACGGGAAACACCATATATTTT; CDR3 protein: CASRRSVGTGNTIYF
D gene: NA; clone size: NA; J gene: TRBJ1-1; V gene: TRBV9; CDR3 DNA: TGTGCCAGCAGCGTCTTAAGCGGTGGGGGTACTGAAGCTTTCTTT; CDR3 protein: CASSVLSGGGTEAFF
D gene: TRBD2; clone size: NA; J gene: TRBJ2-4; V gene: TRBV27; CDR3 DNA: TGTGCCAGCATGCCTAGCGGGGGAACCCTAGCCAAAAACATTCAGTACTTC; CDR3 protein: CASMPSGGTLAKNIQYF
D gene: NA; clone size: NA; J gene: TRBJ2-2; V gene: TRBV7-7; CDR3 DNA: TGTGCCAGCAGCTTAGCAGCGGGTGCGGCCACCGGGGAGCTGTTTTTT; CDR3 protein: CASSLAAGAATGELFF
D gene: NA; clone size: NA; J gene: TRBJ1-2; V gene: TRBV19; CDR3 DNA: TGTGCCAGTAGTGGCCCCCAAGGGAAGGTCACCTTC; CDR3 protein: CASSGPQGKVTF
D gene: TRBD1; clone size: NA; J gene: TRBJ1-6; V gene: TRBV19; CDR3 DNA: TGTGCCAGTACGACAGGGGGTACCTATAATTCACCCCTCCACTTT; CDR3 protein: CASTTGGTYNSPLHF
D gene: TRBD1; clone size: NA; J gene: TRBJ1-4; V gene: TRBV2; CDR3 DNA: TGTGCCAGCAGGTGGGGGACAGGGGGCCAAAATGAAAAACTGTTTTTT; CDR3 protein: CASRWGTGGQNEKLFF
D gene: NA; clone size: NA; J gene: TRBJ1-2; V gene: TRBV3-1/TRBV3-2; CDR3 DNA: TGTGCCAGCAGCCAAGATCAAGCGATCAACTATGGCTACACCTTC; CDR3 protein: CASSQDQAINYGYTF
D gene: TRBD1; clone size: NA; J gene: TRBJ1-1; V gene: TRBV6-5; CDR3 DNA: TGTGCCAGCAGTTACTCGACAGGGATGAACACTGAAGCTTTCTTT; CDR3 protein: CASSYSTGMNTEAFF
D gene: TRBD2; clone size: NA; J gene: TRBJ2-5; V gene: TRBV3-1/TRBV3-2; CDR3 DNA: TGTGCCAGCAGCCGCCCGAGCGGGGGGGAAGAGACCCAGTACTTC; CDR3 protein: CASSRPSGGEETQYF
D gene: NA; clone size: NA; J gene: TRBJ2-2; V gene: TRBV6-2/TRBV6-3; CDR3 DNA: TGTGCCAGCAGTGGGGGGTCTTTACCCACCGGGGAGCTGTTTTTT; CDR3 protein: CASSGGSLPTGELFF
D gene: NA; clone size: once; J gene: TRBJ1-5; V gene: TRBV5-1; CDR3 DNA: TGCGCCAGCAGCTTGGATGGGGGGCTCCAGCCCCAGCATTTT; CDR3 protein: CASSLDGGLQPQHF
D gene: NA; clone size: NA; J gene: TRBJ2-3; V gene: TRBV9; CDR3 DNA: TGTGCCAGCAGCCTCTTGGACAGCGGCGCAGATACGCAGTATTTT; CDR3 protein: CASSLLDSGADTQYF
D gene: TRBD1; clone size: NA; J gene: TRBJ2-7; V gene: TRBV9; CDR3 DNA: TGTGCCAGCAGCGTAGAGCCGGGACAGGGATCCCGGGACTACGAGCAGTACTTC; CDR3 protein: CASSVEPGQGSRDYEQYF
D gene: TRBD1; clone size: few; J gene: TRBJ1-5; V gene: TRBV9; CDR3 DNA: TGTGCCAGCAGCATCCGACAGGGTAGGAACAATCAGCCCCAGCATTTT; CDR3 protein: CASSIRQGRNNQPQHF
D gene: TRBD2; clone size: NA; J gene: TRBJ2-4; V gene: TRBV19; CDR3 DNA: TGTGCCAGCCGACCTGGGGAGGGGAAGGCCAAAAACATTCAGTACTTC; CDR3 protein: CASRPGEGKAKNIQYF
D gene: NA; clone size: NA; J gene: TRBJ1-5; V gene: TRBV12-3/TRBV12-4; CDR3 DNA: TGTGCCAGCAGTTCCTTGGGTCAGCCCCAGCATTTT; CDR3 protein: CASSSLGQPQHF
D gene: NA; clone size: NA; J gene: TRBJ1-2; V gene: TRBV5-6; CDR3 DNA: TGTGCCAGCAGCTTGGGCCAGAACTATGGCTACACCTTC; CDR3 protein: CASSLGQNYGYTF
D gene: NA; clone size: NA; J gene: TRBJ2-2; V gene: TRBV3-1/TRBV3-2; CDR3 DNA: TGTGCCAGCAGCCTGCCGACGGACCTCACCGGGGAGCTGTTTTTT; CDR3 protein: CASSLPTDLTGELFF
D gene: NA; clone size: NA; J gene: TRBJ1-1; V gene: TRBV5-1; CDR3 DNA: TGCGCCAGCAGCCCCGGGGGGGGGAACACTGAAGCTTTCTTT; CDR3 protein: CASSPGGGNTEAFF
D gene: NA; clone size: once; J gene: TRBJ1-6; V gene: TRBV10-3; CDR3 DNA: TGTGCCACCCTTGGGCTGTCAGGCCCCTATAATTCACCCCTCCACTTT; CDR3 protein: CATLGLSGPYNSPLHF
D gene: TRBD1; clone size: NA; J gene: TRBJ1-2; V gene: TRBV27; CDR3 DNA: TGTGCCAGCAGTGGTCTCGACAGGGAAGGCTATGGCTACACCTTC; CDR3 protein: CASSGLDREGYGYTF
D gene: TRBD2; clone size: NA; J gene: TRBJ2-7; V gene: TRBV3-1/TRBV3-2; CDR3 DNA: TGTGCCAGCAGTCCCCGGAACGCGGGGGGGGAGCAGTACTTC; CDR3 protein: CASSPRNAGGEQYF
D gene: NA; clone size: NA; J gene: TRBJ1-6; V gene: TRBV11-2; CDR3 DNA: TGTGCCAGCAGTAATCGGGGACAATATAATTCACCCCTCCACTTT; CDR3 protein: CASSNRGQYNSPLHF
D gene: NA; clone size: NA; J gene: TRBJ1-1; V gene: TRBV12-3/TRBV12-4; CDR3 DNA: TGTGCCAGCAGTTTCAGGGTTGTTGAAGCTTTCTTT; CDR3 protein: CASSFRVVEAFF
D gene: NA; clone size: once; J gene: TRBJ2-3; V gene: TRBV7-9; CDR3 DNA: TGTGCCAGCAGCCCTCGGGTCAGGGGGCGCGGGGGAAGCACAGATACGCAGTATTTT; CDR3 protein: CASSPRVRGRGGSTDTQYF
D gene: TRBD1; clone size: NA; J gene: TRBJ1-4; V gene: TRBV9; CDR3 DNA: TGTGCCAGCAGCGGGGGGACAGGGGGCTACGTAGAAAAACTGTTTTTT; CDR3 protein: CASSGGTGGYVEKLFF
D gene: NA; clone size: NA; J gene: TRBJ1-1; V gene: TRBV7-9; CDR3 DNA: TGTGCCAGCAGGCCCGACAGGATGAACACTGAAGCTTTCTTT; CDR3 protein: CASRPDRMNTEAFF
D gene: NA; clone size: NA; J gene: TRBJ2-5; V gene: TRBV2; CDR3 DNA: TGTGCCAGCACGTCGTGGGAGACCCAGTACTTC; CDR3 protein: CASTSWETQYF
D gene: NA; clone size: NA; J gene: TRBJ2-7; V gene: TRBV29-1; CDR3 DNA: TGCAGCGTTCAGGGGAGCTCCTACGAGCAGTACTTC; CDR3 protein: CSVQGSSYEQYF
D gene: NA; clone size: NA; J gene: TRBJ1-2; V gene: TRBV19; CDR3 DNA: TGTGCCAGTAGCGGGGAACGCGTAGGAGCTAACTATGGCTACACCTTC; CDR3 protein: CASSGERVGANYGYTF
D gene: NA; clone size: NA; J gene: TRBJ2-7; V gene: TRBV14; CDR3 DNA: TGTGCCAGCAGCCTCGACTCCCTTTACGAGCAGTACTTC; CDR3 protein: CASSLDSLYEQYF
D gene: NA; clone size: once; J gene: TRBJ1-1; V gene: TRBV6-6; CDR3 DNA: TGTGCCAGCAGTTACGGTCCAATTAACACTGAAGCTTTCTTT; CDR3 protein: CASSYGPINTEAFF
D gene: NA; clone size: NA; J gene: TRBJ2-1; V gene: TRBV19; CDR3 DNA: TGTGCCAGTAGTCTCCCGTCTACAGGTAGCTCCTACAATGAGCAGTTCTTC; CDR3 protein: CASSLPSTGSSYNEQFF
D gene: NA; clone size: NA; J gene: TRBJ1-6; V gene: TRBV4-1; CDR3 DNA: TGCGCCAGCAGCCATGGGGGAGATAATTCACCCCTCCACTTT; CDR3 protein: CASSHGGDNSPLHF
D gene: NA; clone size: NA; J gene: TRBJ1-5; V gene: TRBV10-3; CDR3 DNA: TGTGCCATCAGTGAGTCAGTAGGGGCTAACAATCAGCCCCAGCATTTT; CDR3 protein: CAISESVGANNQPQHF
D gene: NA; clone size: NA; J gene: TRBJ1-2; V gene: TRBV6-1; CDR3 DNA: TGTGCCAGCAGTGAACAGGCCGGGAATAACTATGGCTACACCTTC; CDR3 protein: CASSEQAGNNYGYTF
D gene: NA; clone size: NA; J gene: TRBJ1-3; V gene: TRBV6-4; CDR3 DNA: TGTGCCAGCAGTGAGAAAAACACCATATATTTT; CDR3 protein: CASSEKNTIYF
D gene: NA; clone size: NA; J gene: TRBJ1-2; V gene: TRBV30; CDR3 DNA: TGTGCCTGGAGTGGGGTACAGAACTATGGCTACACCTTC; CDR3 protein: CAWSGVQNYGYTF
D gene: NA; clone size: NA; J gene: TRBJ1-1; V gene: TRBV6-5; CDR3 DNA: TGTGCCAGCAGTTCCCGGGGAACTGAAGCTTTCTTT; CDR3 protein: CASSSRGTEAFF
D gene: NA; clone size: NA; J gene: TRBJ2-5; V gene: TRBV14; CDR3 DNA: TGTGCCAGCAGCCAGTTCGGCGTGCTAGGGACCCAGTACTTC; CDR3 protein: CASSQFGVLGTQYF